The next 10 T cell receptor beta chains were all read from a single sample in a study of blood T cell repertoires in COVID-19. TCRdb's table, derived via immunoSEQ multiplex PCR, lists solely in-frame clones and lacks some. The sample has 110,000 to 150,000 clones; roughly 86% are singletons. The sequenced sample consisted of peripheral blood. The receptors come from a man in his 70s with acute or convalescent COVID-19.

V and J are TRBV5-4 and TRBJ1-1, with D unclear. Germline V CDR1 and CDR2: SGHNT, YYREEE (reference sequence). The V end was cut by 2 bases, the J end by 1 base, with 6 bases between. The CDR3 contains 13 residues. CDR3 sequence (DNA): TGTGCCAGCAGCTTAATCCGGAACACTGAAGCTTTCTTT. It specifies CASSLIRNTEAFF.

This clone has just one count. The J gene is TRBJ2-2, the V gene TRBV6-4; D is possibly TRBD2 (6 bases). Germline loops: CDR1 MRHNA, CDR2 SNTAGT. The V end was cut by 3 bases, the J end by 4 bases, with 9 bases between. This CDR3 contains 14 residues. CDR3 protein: CASSEEGSTGELFF. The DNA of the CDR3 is TGTGCCAGCAGTGAGGAGGGGAGCACCGGGGAGCTGTTTTTT.

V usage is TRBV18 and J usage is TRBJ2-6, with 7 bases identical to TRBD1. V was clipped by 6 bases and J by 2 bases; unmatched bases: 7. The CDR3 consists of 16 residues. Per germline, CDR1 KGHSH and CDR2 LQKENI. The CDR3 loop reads CASSASTGAGANVLTF. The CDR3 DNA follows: TGTGCCAGCTCGGCGAGCACAGGGGCTGGGGCCAACGTCCTGACTTTC. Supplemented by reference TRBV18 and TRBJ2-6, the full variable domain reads NAGVMQNPRHLVRRRGQEARLRCSPMKGHSHVYWYRQLPEEGLKFMVYLQKENIIDESGMPKERFSAEFPKEGPSILRIQQVVRGDSAAYFCASSASTGAGANVLTFGAGSRLTVL.

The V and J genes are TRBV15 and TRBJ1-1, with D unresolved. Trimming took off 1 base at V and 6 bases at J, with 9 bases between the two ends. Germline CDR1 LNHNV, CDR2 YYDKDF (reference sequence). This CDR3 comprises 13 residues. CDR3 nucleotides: TGTGCCACCAGCAGAGCTCGAGGGTCTGAAGCTTTCTTT. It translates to CATSRARGSEAFF.

DNA for the CDR3: TGTGCCAGCAGCTTAGTTAGCGGGGGGCTGAATGAGCAGTTCTTC. It codes for CASSLVSGGLNEQFF. V usage is TRBV11-2 and J usage is TRBJ2-1; 10 bases map to TRBD2. Germline-derived CDR1 and CDR2 are SGHAT and FQNNGV. Trimming removed 1 base from V and 7 bases from J; junction bases left unmatched: 4. The length of the CDR3 is 15 residues.

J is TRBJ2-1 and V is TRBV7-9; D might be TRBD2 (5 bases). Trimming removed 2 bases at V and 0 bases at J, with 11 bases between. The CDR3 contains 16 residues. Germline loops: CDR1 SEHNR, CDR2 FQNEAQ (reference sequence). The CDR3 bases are TGTGCCAGCAGCTTATCGGGGTCTAACTCCTACAATGAGCAGTTCTTC. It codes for CASSLSGSNSYNEQFF.

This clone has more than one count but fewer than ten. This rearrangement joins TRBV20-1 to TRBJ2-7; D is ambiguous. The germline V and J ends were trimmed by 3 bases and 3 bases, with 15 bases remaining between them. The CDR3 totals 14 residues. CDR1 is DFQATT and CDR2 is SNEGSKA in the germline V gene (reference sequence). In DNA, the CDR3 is TGCAGTGCTAGTCGACAAACCCAAGTCTACGAGCAGTACTTC. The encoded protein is CSASRQTQVYEQYF.

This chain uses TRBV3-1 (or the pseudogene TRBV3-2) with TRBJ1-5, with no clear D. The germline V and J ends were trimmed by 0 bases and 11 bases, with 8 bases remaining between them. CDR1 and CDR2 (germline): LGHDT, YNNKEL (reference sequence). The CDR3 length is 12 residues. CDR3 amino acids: CASSQEYGAQHF. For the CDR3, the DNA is TGTGCCAGCAGCCAAGAATACGGGGCCCAGCATTTT.

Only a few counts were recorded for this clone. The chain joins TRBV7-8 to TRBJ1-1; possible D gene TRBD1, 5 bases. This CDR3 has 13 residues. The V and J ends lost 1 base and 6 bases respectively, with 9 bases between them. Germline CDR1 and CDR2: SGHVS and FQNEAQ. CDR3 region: CASSLDQGSEAFF. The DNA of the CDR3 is TGTGCCAGCAGCTTAGATCAGGGATCTGAAGCTTTCTTT. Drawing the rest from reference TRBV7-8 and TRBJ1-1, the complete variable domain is GAGVSQSPRYKVAKRGQDVALRCDPISGHVSLFWYQQALGQGPEFLTYFQNEAQLDKSGLPSDRFFAERPEGSVSTLKIQRTQQEDSAVYLCASSLDQGSEAFFGQGTRLTVV.

The CDR3 DNA is TGTGCCAGCAGTTCGACAGGCTACAATGAGCAGTTCTTC. This gives the protein CASSSTGYNEQFF. The J gene is TRBJ2-1, the V gene TRBV6-5, with a weak D call TRBD1 (6 bases). Trimming took off 4 bases at V and 3 bases at J, with 7 bases between the two ends. This CDR3 has 13 residues. CDR1 and CDR2 from the germline V gene are MNHEY and SVGAGI.